The clone carrying this T cell receptor (beta chain) came up many times. Antigen: not known. This entry comes from a study of post-analysis software for immune sequencing data. Study-wide results and caveats: Patients used about 5 TRBV segments, including TRBV5-6, TRBV5-1 and TRBV20-1, more often than controls.

Incorporated into the TCR beta cDNA libraries were unique molecular identifiers, which served to reduce PCR and sequencing biases. TCRdb used MiXCR to reprocess the PCR reads, holding one entry per CDR3 protein. The sample has 350,000 to 450,000 distinct CDR3 sequences; 35% to 45% are singletons. J gave up 2 bases and V 1 base, and 4 bases lay outside the gene matches. Germline-derived CDR1 and CDR2 are MGHRA and YSYEKL. The CDR3 length is 16 residues. The V call is TRBV4-1, the J call TRBJ2-5, with 10 bases identical to TRBD1. The sequence was collected from a girl aged 2-9 years with multiple sclerosis. Sample: blood. The chain's CDR3 is CASSQVPDRGQETQYF. The DNA of the CDR3 is TGCGCCAGCAGCCAAGTTCCGGACAGGGGGCAAGAGACCCAGTACTTC.